These T cell receptor beta chains were read from a single sample in a study of T cell responses to AZD1222 COVID-19 vaccine. Assay used: immunoSEQ multiplex PCR; TCRdb lists only in-frame clones, some missing. This table holds more than 95,000 clones, around 89% found once. Material: peripheral blood, obtained on day 0 of MenACWY control vaccination. These receptors were collected from an adult in good health. Each CDR3 is given with its conserved first and last residue. Each record gives: J gene, clone size, V gene, D gene, CDR3 protein, CDR3 DNA. D genes are given only for firm matches. Rows may omit the clone size; those that give it use once, few, many or a size class.

TRBJ2-7 . TRBV19 TRBD1 CASTRDRLSEQYF TGTGCCAGCACAAGGGACAGGCTAAGCGAGCAGTACTTC
TRBJ2-3 . TRBV27 TRBD1 CASGPGTDPRDTQYF TGTGCCAGCGGGCCCGGGACAGATCCGAGAGATACGCAGTATTTT
TRBJ2-3 once TRBV5-5 . CASSLSRETDTQYF TGTGCCAGCAGCTTGTCTCGGGAGACCGATACGCAGTATTTT
TRBJ1-4 once TRBV6-5 . CASSYGAGNEKLFF TGTGCCAGCAGTTACGGGGCAGGGAATGAAAAACTGTTTTTT
TRBJ1-4 . TRBV11-2 . CASSLGVDTTTNEKLFF TGTGCCAGCAGCTTAGGGGTGGACACCACAACTAATGAAAAACTGTTTTTT
TRBJ2-2 once TRBV7-9 . CASSLGQGVTGELFF TGTGCCAGCAGCTTAGGGCAGGGAGTTACCGGGGAGCTGTTTTTT
TRBJ2-3 once TRBV5-1 . CASSLVGQITDTQYF TGCGCCAGCAGCTTGGTGGGCCAGATCACAGATACGCAGTATTTT
TRBJ1-3 . TRBV28 . CASSFPGHQVGQSSGNTIYF TGTGCCAGCAGTTTTCCAGGCCATCAGGTGGGGCAGTCCTCTGGAAACACCATATATTTT
TRBJ1-2 . TRBV7-3 TRBD1 CASSMGQAYGYTF TGTGCCAGCAGTATGGGACAGGCCTATGGCTACACCTTC
TRBJ1-6 . TRBV18 TRBD1 CASSPLRGSDSPLHF TGTGCCAGCTCACCACTCAGGGGGTCGGATTCACCCCTCCACTTT
TRBJ2-2 . TRBV7-6 TRBD1 CASSLLGQGAGELFF TGTGCCAGCAGCTTATTGGGACAGGGGGCCGGGGAGCTGTTTTTT
TRBJ1-4 . TRBV29-1 . CSVESRSNEKLFF TGCAGCGTTGAATCCCGGTCTAATGAAAAACTGTTTTTT
TRBJ1-4 . TRBV6-5 . CASRNSGTMVEKLFF TGTGCCAGCAGAAATTCCGGGACAATGGTTGAAAAACTGTTTTTT
TRBJ2-1 . TRBV9 TRBD2 CASSGLTSGIYNEQFF TGTGCCAGCAGCGGTTTGACTAGCGGGATCTACAATGAGCAGTTCTTC
TRBJ2-5 . TRBV11-2 . CASSPDYQETQYF TGTGCCAGCAGCCCGGACTATCAAGAGACCCAGTACTTC
TRBJ1-5 . TRBV6-5 TRBD1 CASSRTGMDNQPQHF TGTGCCAGCAGTAGGACAGGGATGGATAATCAGCCCCAGCATTTT
TRBJ1-5 . TRBV6-5 . CASSLTLGNQPQHF TGTGCCAGCAGTTTGACATTGGGCAATCAGCCCCAGCATTTT
TRBJ1-6 . TRBV4-1 TRBD1 CASTLTGVNSPLHF TGCGCCAGCACCCTTACAGGGGTTAATTCACCCCTCCACTTT
TRBJ2-2 . TRBV7-9 TRBD1 CAGTPGTGGPGELFF TGTGCCGGAACCCCCGGGACAGGGGGTCCCGGGGAGCTGTTTTTT
TRBJ1-6 once TRBV9 TRBD1 CASSASGTGNSPLHF TGTGCCAGCAGCGCCAGCGGGACAGGGAATTCACCCCTCCACTTT
TRBJ2-7 few TRBV6-2/TRBV6-3 TRBD1 CASSYTGVYEQYF TGTGCCAGCAGTTACACAGGGGTCTACGAGCAGTACTTC
TRBJ1-6 . TRBV5-1 TRBD1 CASSPGTGGRENNSPLHF TGCGCCAGCAGCCCGGGGACAGGGGGGCGCGAAAATAATTCACCCCTCCACTTT
TRBJ2-5 . TRBV7-2 TRBD1 CASSYPGTGPQETQYF TGTGCCAGCAGCTACCCCGGGACAGGGCCTCAAGAGACCCAGTACTTC
TRBJ1-5 few TRBV11-3 . CASSLGSGPSNQPQHF TGTGCCAGCAGCTTAGGATCAGGCCCCAGCAATCAGCCCCAGCATTTT
TRBJ2-2 . TRBV5-1 . CASSLEDYEGGELFF TGCGCCAGCAGCTTGGAGGACTACGAGGGCGGGGAGCTGTTTTTT
TRBJ1-1 . TRBV7-9 . CASSSDSMNTEAFF TGTGCCAGCAGCTCCGACAGCATGAACACTGAAGCTTTCTTT
TRBJ1-1 once TRBV19 TRBD1 CATRQGMNTEAFF TGTGCCACCAGACAGGGGATGAACACTGAAGCTTTCTTT
TRBJ2-5 . TRBV3-1/TRBV3-2 TRBD2 CASSSPQAGAQETQYF TGTGCCAGCAGCTCCCCCCAAGCGGGGGCCCAGGAGACCCAGTACTTC
TRBJ1-5 . TRBV19 . CASSIESQPQHF TGTGCCAGTAGTATAGAGTCTCAGCCCCAGCATTTT